The 9 T cell receptor beta chains in this list originate from one sample, sequenced in a study of cytomegalovirus exposure and HLA in healthy donors (dated by TCRdb to 2016 to 2017). Preparation of the library involved the immunoSEQ multiplex PCR assay. For the multiplex PCR, a mixture combining 60 forward primers for TCR Vbeta segments and 13 reverse primers for TCR Jbeta segments was used. TCRdb stores this immuneACCESS table with in-frame sequences only. Part of the clones is absent; in the studies checked, under half of the shortfall reflects unresolved V genes, and no reason is known for the rest. This sample comprises approximately 190,000 clones, approximately 78% of them detected only once. The ten largest clones add up to approximately 0.8% of the sample. The sequenced sample was PBMCs. The receptors stem from a woman between 18 and 29 years old in good health and CMV-seronegative.

The chain recombines TRBV6-5 with TRBJ2-5; D is perhaps TRBD2 (5 bases). The CDR3 loop spans 13 amino acids. V lost 5 bases, J lost 4 bases, and 11 bases lay in between. Germline CDR1 MNHEY, CDR2 SVGAGI. CDR3 sequence: CASSRLRGETQYF. For the CDR3, the DNA is TGTGCCAGCAGTCGTCTTCGGGGAGAGACCCAGTACTTC.

This clone has just one count. CDR3 nucleotides: TGTGCCAGCAGCGTAGATGGGAGCTCCTACGAGCAGTACTTC. Its protein product is CASSVDGSSYEQYF. V usage is TRBV9 and J usage is TRBJ2-7; perhaps TRBD2 as D (5 bases). Germline lookup yields CDR1 SGDLS and CDR2 YYNGEE. The CDR3 has 14 residues. Trimming left V 0 bases short and J 0 bases short, with 7 bases between.

The chain links TRBV28 to TRBJ2-6; 7 bases are a match to TRBD2. The CDR3 contains 16 residues. CDR1 and CDR2 (germline): MDHEN, SYDVKM. Trimming cost V 3 bases and J 2 bases; bases outside gene matches: 4. The CDR3 is CASSFPGGAGANVLTF. Written as DNA, the CDR3 is TGTGCCAGCAGTTTCCCGGGGGGAGCTGGGGCCAACGTCCTGACTTTC.

V and J are TRBV11-2 and TRBJ1-3; 9 positions agree with TRBD1. V gave up 5 bases and J gave up 10 bases; unmatched junction bases: 9. The CDR3 is made up of 14 amino acids. The germline V gene has CDR1 SGHAT and CDR2 FQNNGV. The chain's CDR3 is CASSTTGTGRTIYF. CDR3 DNA: TGTGCCAGCAGCACCACCGGGACAGGGAGAACCATATATTTT.

The genes are TRBV5-1 and TRBJ1-2; D unresolved. Germline V gene lookup returns CDR1 SGHRS and CDR2 YFSETQ. V was trimmed by 3 bases and J by 8 bases, leaving 8 bases between them. CDR3 length equals 11 residues. The CDR3 DNA reads as TGCGCCAGCAGCTCCCAGATGGGCTACACCTTC. This gives the protein CASSSQMGYTF.

This sequence joins TRBV5-4 and TRBJ1-1; 9 bases line up with TRBD1. There are 14 residues in the CDR3. V was pared by 5 bases and J by 2 bases, with 4 bases of the junction left unmatched. Per germline, CDR1 SGHNT and CDR2 YYREEE (reference sequence). The CDR3 sequence: CASSRDRVNTEAFF. The DNA of the CDR3 is TGTGCCAGCAGTCGGGACAGGGTAAACACTGAAGCTTTCTTT.

A single count supports this clone. The gene calls are TRBV29-1 and TRBJ2-5, with TRBD1 matching 12 bases. CDR3 length: 13 amino acids. V gave up 7 bases and J gave up 5 bases; unmatched junction bases: 5. Germline lookup yields CDR1 SQVTM and CDR2 ANQGSEA. The CDR3 sequence: CSGGQGAVETQYF. The CDR3 DNA follows: TGCAGCGGGGGACAGGGGGCGGTTGAGACCCAGTACTTC.

CDR3 region: CASSPHQEAYEQYF. The CDR3 nucleotides read TGTGCCAGCTCACCACATCAGGAGGCCTACGAGCAGTACTTC. This chain joins TRBV18 and TRBJ2-7, with D tentatively TRBD2 (5 bases). The germline V gene has CDR1 KGHSH and CDR2 LQKENI. Trimming removed 1 base at V and 2 bases at J, with 9 bases between. The CDR3 covers 14 residues.

In this sample, this clone turned up once. The genes are TRBV7-3 and TRBJ2-1, with TRBD2 identical over 13 bases. Germline-derived CDR1 and CDR2 are SGHTA and FQGTGA. V was clipped by 3 bases and J by 7 bases; unmatched bases: 9. This CDR3 has 17 amino acids. Written as DNA, the CDR3 is TGTGCCAGCAGCTTTGGGGGGCGGACTAGCGGGAGTAATGAGCAGTTCTTC. It translates to CASSFGGRTSGSNEQFF.